A selection of T cell receptor beta chains follows, all from one sample in a study of blood T cell repertoires in COVID-19. Profiled with immunoSEQ multiplex PCR; TCRdb holds only in-frame clones, not every one. Of 240,000 or so clones detected, more than 75% appear once; the ten largest clones hold under 9%. The sample was peripheral blood. These receptors all stem from a woman in her 70s with active or convalescent COVID-19. Both conserved end residues are part of each CDR3. The order of the fields is J gene, D gene, V gene, CDR3 protein. A D gene is named only where the DNA matches it firmly.

j_gene: TRBJ2-1; d_gene: TRBD1; v_gene: TRBV19; CDR3aa: CASHGQGESQFF
j_gene: TRBJ1-2; d_gene: NA; v_gene: TRBV11-2; CDR3aa: CASSLASPANYGYTF
j_gene: TRBJ2-1; d_gene: NA; v_gene: TRBV18; CDR3aa: CASSRPDNEQFF
j_gene: TRBJ1-2; d_gene: TRBD1; v_gene: TRBV5-4; CDR3aa: CASSLGQGVIGYTF
j_gene: TRBJ2-7; d_gene: TRBD2; v_gene: TRBV13; CDR3aa: CASSLGLALSYEQYF
j_gene: TRBJ2-3; d_gene: NA; v_gene: TRBV15; CDR3aa: CATSRDKGTYEGLDTQYF
j_gene: TRBJ2-1; d_gene: NA; v_gene: TRBV6-5; CDR3aa: CASRIRDLLNNEQFF
j_gene: TRBJ1-5; d_gene: TRBD1; v_gene: TRBV6-4; CDR3aa: CATSPGQGHNQPQHF
j_gene: TRBJ1-1; d_gene: NA; v_gene: TRBV2; CDR3aa: CASRSDTLHTEAFF
j_gene: TRBJ2-3; d_gene: TRBD2; v_gene: TRBV27; CDR3aa: CASSLGGGTDTQYF
j_gene: TRBJ2-7; d_gene: NA; v_gene: TRBV7-2; CDR3aa: CASSFLGGGVGRDEQYF
j_gene: TRBJ1-6; d_gene: TRBD1; v_gene: TRBV9; CDR3aa: CASSARTGGAGNSPLHF
j_gene: TRBJ1-1; d_gene: NA; v_gene: TRBV29-1; CDR3aa: CSVQWGEGAFF
j_gene: TRBJ1-2; d_gene: TRBD1; v_gene: TRBV6-2/TRBV6-3; CDR3aa: CASSTWTGEGANYGYTF
j_gene: TRBJ2-3; d_gene: TRBD1; v_gene: TRBV25-1; CDR3aa: CASSPRTGATDTQYF
j_gene: TRBJ2-1; d_gene: NA; v_gene: TRBV6-2/TRBV6-3; CDR3aa: CASSPSSLSEQFF
j_gene: TRBJ1-5; d_gene: NA; v_gene: TRBV5-6; CDR3aa: CASSLGQSNQPQHF
j_gene: TRBJ1-5; d_gene: TRBD1; v_gene: TRBV24-1; CDR3aa: CATSDSLKSTGMGNQPQHF
j_gene: TRBJ2-3; d_gene: NA; v_gene: TRBV9; CDR3aa: CASSVTGLSSTDTQYF
j_gene: TRBJ2-5; d_gene: NA; v_gene: TRBV12-5; CDR3aa: CASGFGETQYF
j_gene: TRBJ2-3; d_gene: NA; v_gene: TRBV5-6; CDR3aa: CASSFGALADTQYF
j_gene: TRBJ2-3; d_gene: TRBD2; v_gene: TRBV9; CDR3aa: CASTQSGGANTQYF
j_gene: TRBJ1-2; d_gene: TRBD1; v_gene: TRBV7-8; CDR3aa: CASSSWTGLIGDGYTF
j_gene: TRBJ2-5; d_gene: TRBD1; v_gene: TRBV5-6; CDR3aa: CASSLPGQGEETQYF
j_gene: TRBJ2-6; d_gene: NA; v_gene: TRBV7-8; CDR3aa: CASSLSAGANVLTF
j_gene: TRBJ1-1; d_gene: TRBD1; v_gene: TRBV6-6; CDR3aa: CASSSRGRTEAFF
j_gene: TRBJ1-2; d_gene: TRBD1; v_gene: TRBV7-8; CDR3aa: CASSLVSGGANSYGYTF
j_gene: TRBJ2-3; d_gene: TRBD2; v_gene: TRBV10-3; CDR3aa: CAITAGVDADTQYF
j_gene: TRBJ2-7; d_gene: TRBD1; v_gene: TRBV19; CDR3aa: CASSSARGPYEQYF
j_gene: TRBJ2-2; d_gene: NA; v_gene: TRBV6-2/TRBV6-3; CDR3aa: CASSRSGELFF
j_gene: TRBJ1-1; d_gene: NA; v_gene: TRBV7-8; CDR3aa: CASSLATGNPEAFF
j_gene: TRBJ2-1; d_gene: NA; v_gene: TRBV19; CDR3aa: CASSIRRGKWFF
j_gene: TRBJ1-2; d_gene: NA; v_gene: TRBV25-1; CDR3aa: CASSESGRGYGYTF
j_gene: TRBJ2-2; d_gene: TRBD2; v_gene: TRBV3-1/TRBV3-2; CDR3aa: CASSQPLAGGNTGELFF
j_gene: TRBJ2-1; d_gene: NA; v_gene: TRBV15; CDR3aa: CATSRQGSFYEQFF
j_gene: TRBJ2-2; d_gene: NA; v_gene: TRBV5-6; CDR3aa: CASRMYSNTGELFF
j_gene: TRBJ1-2; d_gene: NA; v_gene: TRBV29-1; CDR3aa: CSFDRNYGYTF
j_gene: TRBJ2-3; d_gene: TRBD2; v_gene: TRBV5-1; CDR3aa: CASSSLAGAGGTQYF
j_gene: TRBJ2-3; d_gene: TRBD2; v_gene: TRBV3-1/TRBV3-2; CDR3aa: CASSQEVGGAGDTQYF
j_gene: TRBJ1-5; d_gene: NA; v_gene: TRBV3-1/TRBV3-2; CDR3aa: CASSHSGGFNQPQHF
j_gene: TRBJ2-7; d_gene: TRBD1; v_gene: TRBV3-1/TRBV3-2; CDR3aa: CASSQTGQGYNEQYF
j_gene: TRBJ1-1; d_gene: NA; v_gene: TRBV6-5; CDR3aa: CASKQRTKEAFF
j_gene: TRBJ1-1; d_gene: NA; v_gene: TRBV11-3; CDR3aa: CASSLRENTEAFF
j_gene: TRBJ2-3; d_gene: TRBD2; v_gene: TRBV5-1; CDR3aa: CASSSSSGGVTDTQYF
j_gene: TRBJ2-7; d_gene: TRBD1; v_gene: TRBV24-1; CDR3aa: CATSDPGQGRWEQYF
j_gene: TRBJ1-4; d_gene: NA; v_gene: TRBV14; CDR3aa: CASSQGTSTNEKLFF
j_gene: TRBJ2-3; d_gene: TRBD2; v_gene: TRBV5-4; CDR3aa: CASPQRGFRDTQYF
j_gene: TRBJ2-7; d_gene: NA; v_gene: TRBV2; CDR3aa: CASSSQGPGPYEQYF
j_gene: TRBJ1-1; d_gene: NA; v_gene: TRBV5-1; CDR3aa: CASSPSTVGNTEAFF
j_gene: TRBJ1-2; d_gene: TRBD1; v_gene: TRBV3-1/TRBV3-2; CDR3aa: CASSQLSGGRYTF
j_gene: TRBJ2-1; d_gene: NA; v_gene: TRBV27; CDR3aa: CASSNYREPSYNEQFF
j_gene: TRBJ2-7; d_gene: NA; v_gene: TRBV6-1; CDR3aa: CASSDWQLAGEQYF
j_gene: TRBJ2-2; d_gene: NA; v_gene: TRBV11-3; CDR3aa: CASSLTRGATGELFF
j_gene: TRBJ1-1; d_gene: NA; v_gene: TRBV19; CDR3aa: CASMRFQKSEAFF